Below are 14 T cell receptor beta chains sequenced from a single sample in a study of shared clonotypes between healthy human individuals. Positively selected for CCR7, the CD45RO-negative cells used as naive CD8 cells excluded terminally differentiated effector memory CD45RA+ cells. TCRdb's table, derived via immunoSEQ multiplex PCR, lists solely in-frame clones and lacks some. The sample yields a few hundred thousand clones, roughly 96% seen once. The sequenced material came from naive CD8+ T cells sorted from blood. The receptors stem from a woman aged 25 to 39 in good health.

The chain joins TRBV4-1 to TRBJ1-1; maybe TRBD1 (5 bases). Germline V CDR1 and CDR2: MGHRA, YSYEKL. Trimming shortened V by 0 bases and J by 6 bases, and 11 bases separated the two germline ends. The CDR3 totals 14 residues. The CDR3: CASSQDQGSSEAFF. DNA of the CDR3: TGCGCCAGCAGCCAAGATCAGGGAAGTTCTGAAGCTTTCTTT.

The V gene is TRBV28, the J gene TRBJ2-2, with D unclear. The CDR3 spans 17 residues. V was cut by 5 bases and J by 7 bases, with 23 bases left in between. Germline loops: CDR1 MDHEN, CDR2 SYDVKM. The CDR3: CASSLLFELEYNGELFF. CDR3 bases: TGTGCCAGCAGTCTTCTCTTTGAATTAGAGTATAACGGGGAGCTGTTTTTT.

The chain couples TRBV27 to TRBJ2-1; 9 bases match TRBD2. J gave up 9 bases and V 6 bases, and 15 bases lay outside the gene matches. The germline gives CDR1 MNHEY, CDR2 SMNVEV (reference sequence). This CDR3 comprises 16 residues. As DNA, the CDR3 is TGTGCCAGCAGCCCATCGTGGTCCAGCGGGAGGAGTGAGCAGTTCTTC. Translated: CASSPSWSSGRSEQFF.

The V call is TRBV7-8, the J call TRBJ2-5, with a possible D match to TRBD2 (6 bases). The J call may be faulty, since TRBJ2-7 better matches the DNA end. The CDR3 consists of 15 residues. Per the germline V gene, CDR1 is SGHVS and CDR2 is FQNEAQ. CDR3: CASSPRGEEGYEQYF. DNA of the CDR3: TGTGCCAGCAGCCCCAGAGGGGAGGAGGGTTACGAGCAGTACTTC.

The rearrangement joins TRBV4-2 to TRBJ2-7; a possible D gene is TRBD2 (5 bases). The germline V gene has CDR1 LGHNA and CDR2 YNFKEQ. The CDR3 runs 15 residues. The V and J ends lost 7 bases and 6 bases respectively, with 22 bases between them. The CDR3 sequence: CASTPSGSAVFEQYF. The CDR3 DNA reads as TGTGCCAGCACCCCCTCGGGGAGCGCGGTCTTCGAGCAGTACTTC.

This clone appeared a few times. As DNA, the CDR3 is TGTGCCAGCAGCTCGGCCAGGGAGAACGAGCAGTACTTC. Its protein product is CASSSARENEQYF. The chain carries TRBV7-9 and TRBJ2-7; D could derive from TRBD1 or TRBD2 (5 bases each). The V end lost 4 bases, the J end lost 5 bases, and 12 bases lay between the germline ends. CDR3 length: 13 amino acids. Germline assignment: CDR1 SEHNR and CDR2 FQNEAQ (reference sequence).

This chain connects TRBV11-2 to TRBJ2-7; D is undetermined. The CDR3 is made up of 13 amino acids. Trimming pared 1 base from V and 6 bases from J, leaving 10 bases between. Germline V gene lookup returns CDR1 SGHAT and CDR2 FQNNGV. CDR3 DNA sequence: TGTGCCAGCAGCTTAGTCGTAGGCGCCGAGCAGTACTTC. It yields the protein CASSLVVGAEQYF.

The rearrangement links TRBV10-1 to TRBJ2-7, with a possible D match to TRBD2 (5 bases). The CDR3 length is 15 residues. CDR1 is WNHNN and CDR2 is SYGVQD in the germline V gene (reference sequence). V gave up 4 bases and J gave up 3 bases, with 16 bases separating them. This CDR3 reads CASSVERTGFYEQYF. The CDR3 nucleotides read TGCGCCAGCAGTGTAGAAAGGACTGGATTCTACGAGCAGTACTTC.

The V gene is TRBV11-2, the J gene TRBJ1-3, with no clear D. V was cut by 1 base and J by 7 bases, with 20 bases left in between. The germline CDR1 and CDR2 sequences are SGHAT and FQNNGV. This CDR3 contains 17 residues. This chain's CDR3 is CASSLVGGDGIPNTIYF. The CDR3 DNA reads TGTGCCAGCAGCTTAGTCGGCGGCGACGGCATCCCGAACACCATATATTTT.

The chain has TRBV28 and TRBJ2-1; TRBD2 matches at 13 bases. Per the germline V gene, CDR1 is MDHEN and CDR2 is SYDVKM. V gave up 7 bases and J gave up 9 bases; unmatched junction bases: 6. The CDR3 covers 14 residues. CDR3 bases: TGTGCCAGCAATGGACTAGCGGGAGTGCGTGAGCAGTTCTTC. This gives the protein CASNGLAGVREQFF. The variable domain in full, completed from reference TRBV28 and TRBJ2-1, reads DVKVTQSSRYLVKRTGEKVFLECVQDMDHENMFWYRQDPGLGLRLIYFSYDVKMKEKGDIPEGYSVSREKKERFSLILESASTNQTSMYLCASNGLAGVREQFFGPGTRLTVL.

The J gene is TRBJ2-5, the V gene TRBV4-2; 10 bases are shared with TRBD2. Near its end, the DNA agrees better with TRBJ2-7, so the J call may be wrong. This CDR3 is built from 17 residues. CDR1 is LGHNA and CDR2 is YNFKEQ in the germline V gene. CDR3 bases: TGTGCCAGCAGCCAAGATTTGAACGGACTAGCGGTCTACGAGCAGTACTTC. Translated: CASSQDLNGLAVYEQYF.

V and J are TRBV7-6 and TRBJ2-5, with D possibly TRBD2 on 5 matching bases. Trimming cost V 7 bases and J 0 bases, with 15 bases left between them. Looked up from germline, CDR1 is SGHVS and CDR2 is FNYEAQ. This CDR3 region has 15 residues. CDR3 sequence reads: CASTDGEPNQETQYF. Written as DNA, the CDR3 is TGTGCCAGCACCGATGGGGAGCCGAACCAAGAGACCCAGTACTTC.

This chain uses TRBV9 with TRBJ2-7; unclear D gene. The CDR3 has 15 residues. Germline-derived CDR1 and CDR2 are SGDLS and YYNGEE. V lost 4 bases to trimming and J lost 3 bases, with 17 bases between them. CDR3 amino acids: CASSPADTGRYEQYF. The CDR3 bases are TGTGCCAGCAGCCCTGCCGACACCGGACGCTACGAGCAGTACTTC.

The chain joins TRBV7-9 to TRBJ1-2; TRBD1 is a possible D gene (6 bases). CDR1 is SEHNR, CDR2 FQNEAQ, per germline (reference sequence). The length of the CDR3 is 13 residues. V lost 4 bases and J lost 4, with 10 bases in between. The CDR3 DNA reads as TGTGCCAGCAGCTCAGGACAGTTCTATGGCTACACCTTC. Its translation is CASSSGQFYGYTF.